This TCR beta chain was retrieved from a study of blood T cell repertoires in COVID-19. Turning to the study itself: Specimens from acute and convalescent COVID-19 originated in the United States, Italy and Spain.

Under the authors' procedure: Estimates of nucleated cell counts were drawn from the amplification of reference gene primers. This table comes from immunoSEQ multiplex PCR, and its TCRdb copy is limited to in-frame clones, with some not included. V, J and clone size were drawn from that table, and D and trimming were deduced from the DNA. This table holds about 180,000 clones, roughly 81% found once. The V gene's germline CDR1 is MGHRA and CDR2 YSYEKL. V dropped 1 base and J dropped 2; count of bases not matched to a gene: 2. This CDR3 is 16 amino acids long. The chain uses TRBV4-1 and TRBJ2-1; 10 positions agree with TRBD1. The TCR sequence derives from a woman over 75 with COVID-19, enrolled during active disease. Sequencing input: peripheral blood. CDR3 protein: CASSQGGTGAYNEQFF. CDR3 coding DNA: TGCGCCAGCAGCCAAGGCGGGACAGGGGCCTACAATGAGCAGTTCTTC.